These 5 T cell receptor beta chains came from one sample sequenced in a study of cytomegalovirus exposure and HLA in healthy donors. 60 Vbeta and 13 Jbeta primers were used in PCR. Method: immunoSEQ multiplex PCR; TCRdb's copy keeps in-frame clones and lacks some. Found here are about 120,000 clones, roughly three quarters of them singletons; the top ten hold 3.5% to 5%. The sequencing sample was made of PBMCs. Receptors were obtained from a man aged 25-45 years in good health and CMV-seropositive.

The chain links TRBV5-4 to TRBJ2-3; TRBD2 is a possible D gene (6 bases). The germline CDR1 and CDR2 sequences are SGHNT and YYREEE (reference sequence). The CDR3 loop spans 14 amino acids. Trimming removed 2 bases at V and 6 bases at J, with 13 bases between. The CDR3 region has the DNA TGTGCCAGCAGCTTATCGGGAGCACGGGATACGCAGTATTTT. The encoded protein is CASSLSGARDTQYF.

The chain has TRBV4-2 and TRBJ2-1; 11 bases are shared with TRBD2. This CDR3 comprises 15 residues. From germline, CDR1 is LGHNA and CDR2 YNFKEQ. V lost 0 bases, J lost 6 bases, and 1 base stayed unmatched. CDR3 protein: CASSQEGLAVNEQFF. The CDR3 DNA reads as TGTGCCAGCAGCCAAGAGGGACTAGCGGTCAATGAGCAGTTCTTC.

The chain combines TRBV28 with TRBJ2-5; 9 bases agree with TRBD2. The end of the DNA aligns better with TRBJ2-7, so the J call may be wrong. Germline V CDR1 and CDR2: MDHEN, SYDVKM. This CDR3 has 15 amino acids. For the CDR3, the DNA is TGTGCCAGCAGACTTTCTAGCGGGATTTTTTACGAGCAGTACTTC. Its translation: CASRLSSGIFYEQYF.

As DNA, the CDR3 is TGTGCCAGCAGCTCAGGACTAGCGGGGGCCTACGAGCAGTACTTC. Amino acids: CASSSGLAGAYEQYF. V and J are TRBV7-2 and TRBJ2-7; 13 nucleotides line up with TRBD2. The V gene end was trimmed by 4 bases and the J gene end by 2 bases; junction bases not matched to a gene: 2. Looked up from germline, CDR1 is SGHTA and CDR2 is FQGNSA. The length of the CDR3 is 15 residues.

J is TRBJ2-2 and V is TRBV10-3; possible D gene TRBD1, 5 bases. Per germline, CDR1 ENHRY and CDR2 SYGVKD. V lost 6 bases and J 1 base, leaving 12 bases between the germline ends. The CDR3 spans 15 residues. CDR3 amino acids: CAIRALGLNTGELFF. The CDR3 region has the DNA TGTGCCATCAGGGCCCTGGGGCTGAACACCGGGGAGCTGTTTTTT.